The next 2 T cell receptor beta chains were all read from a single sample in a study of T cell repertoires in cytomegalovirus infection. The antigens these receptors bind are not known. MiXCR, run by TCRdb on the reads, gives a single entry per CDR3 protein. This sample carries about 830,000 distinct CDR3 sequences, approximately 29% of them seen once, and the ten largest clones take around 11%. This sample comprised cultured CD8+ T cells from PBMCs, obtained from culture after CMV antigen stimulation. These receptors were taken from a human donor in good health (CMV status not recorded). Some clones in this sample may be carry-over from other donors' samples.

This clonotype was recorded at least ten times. CDR3 loop: CASTPEAVMGLPADTQYF. CDR3 DNA: TGTGCCAGCACCCCAGAGGCCGTAATGGGCCTCCCGGCAGATACGCAGTATTTT. The V and J genes are TRBV7-8 and TRBJ2-3; D not resolved. Trimming removed 7 bases at V and 4 bases at J, with 27 bases between. The germline V gene encodes CDR1 SGHVS and CDR2 FQNEAQ. The CDR3 is made up of 18 amino acids.

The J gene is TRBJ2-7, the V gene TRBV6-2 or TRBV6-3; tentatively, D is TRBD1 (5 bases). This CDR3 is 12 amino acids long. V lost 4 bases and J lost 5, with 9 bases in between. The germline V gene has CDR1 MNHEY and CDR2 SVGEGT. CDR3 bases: TGTGCCAGCAGTTCTACAGGTAACGAGCAGTACGTC. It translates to CASSSTGNEQYV.